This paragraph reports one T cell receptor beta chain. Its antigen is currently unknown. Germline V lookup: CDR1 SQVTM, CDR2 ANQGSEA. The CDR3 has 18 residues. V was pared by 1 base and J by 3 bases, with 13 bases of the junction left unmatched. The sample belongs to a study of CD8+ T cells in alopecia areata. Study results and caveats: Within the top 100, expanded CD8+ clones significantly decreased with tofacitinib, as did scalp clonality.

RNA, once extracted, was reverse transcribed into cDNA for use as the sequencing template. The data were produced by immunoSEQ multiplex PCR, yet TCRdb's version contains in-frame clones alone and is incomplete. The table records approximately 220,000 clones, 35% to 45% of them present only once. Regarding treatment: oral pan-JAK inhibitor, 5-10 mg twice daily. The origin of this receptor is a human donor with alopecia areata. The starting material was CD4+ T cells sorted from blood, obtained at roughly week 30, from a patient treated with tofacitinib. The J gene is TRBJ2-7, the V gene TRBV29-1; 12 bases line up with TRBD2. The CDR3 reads CSVEGKTSGGLSFYEQYF. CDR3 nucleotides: TGCAGCGTTGAAGGCAAGACTAGCGGGGGACTATCCTTCTACGAGCAGTACTTC.